This T cell receptor (beta chain) was found in a study of blood T cell repertoires in COVID-19. Per the study methods: How many nucleated cells were present was estimated from reference gene primer amplification. Data came from immunoSEQ multiplex PCR; TCRdb stores just in-frame clones and leaves some out. V and J calls and clone size are given by that table; D and trimming were obtained from the DNA. Here the sample spans fewer than 250,000 clones, about 90% being singletons. This CDR3 is built from 14 residues. The germline gives CDR1 LNHDA, CDR2 SQIVND (reference sequence). V was clipped by 6 bases and J by 4 bases, with 12 bases between them. Patients of the Seattle cohort, enrolled during active infection, were followed longitudinally.

Specimen: peripheral blood. The clonotype originates from a man younger than 45 with COVID-19, enrolled during active disease. This chain links TRBV19 with TRBJ1-4; unclear D gene. CDR3 region: CASSRTGFNEKLFF. CDR3 DNA sequence: TGTGCCAGTAGCCGTACGGGATTTAATGAAAAACTGTTTTTT. Variable domain in full (rest from reference TRBV19 and TRBJ1-4): DGGITQSPKYLFRKEGQNVTLSCEQNLNHDAMYWYRQDPGQGLRLIYYSQIVNDFQKGDIAEGYSVSREKKESFPLTVTSAQKNPTAFYLCASSRTGFNEKLFFGSGTQLSVL.